The next 21 T cell receptor beta chains were all read from a single sample in a study of blood T cell repertoires in COVID-19. TCRdb keeps only in-frame clones here, not all; method: immunoSEQ multiplex PCR. The repertoire has around 200,000 clones, around 80% of them found once; the top ten carry roughly 7%. The sample consisted of peripheral blood. All receptors come from a human donor in a cohort sampled during active COVID-19.

The chain links TRBV15 to TRBJ1-5; 8 bases map to TRBD1. CDR3 length: 14 amino acids. Germline V lookup: CDR1 LNHNV, CDR2 YYDKDF (reference sequence). V dropped 4 bases and J dropped 2; count of bases not matched to a gene: 1. The CDR3 sequence: CATSMTGGNQPQHF. The CDR3 coding sequence is TGTGCCACCAGCATGACAGGGGGCAATCAGCCCCAGCATTTT.

This chain joins TRBV30 and TRBJ2-6, with D tentatively TRBD2 (5 bases). Germline V gene sequence: CDR1 GTSNPN, CDR2 SVGIG (reference sequence). This CDR3 contains 16 residues. V lost 2 bases and J lost 1, with 12 bases in between. CDR3 bases: TGTGCCTGGAGTACGGGGATAGGGTCTGGGGCCAACGTCCTGACTTTC. Protein product: CAWSTGIGSGANVLTF.

The gene calls are TRBV13 and TRBJ1-6; 11 bases align to TRBD1. CDR1 and CDR2 from the germline V gene are PRHDT and FYEKMQ (reference sequence). The V and J ends lost 6 bases and 8 bases, in that order; junction bases with no gene match: 12. The CDR3 has 17 amino acids. CDR3 in DNA: TGTGCCAGCAGTTCTAATCACGGACAGGGGGCTGATTCACCCCTCCACTTT. This encodes CASSSNHGQGADSPLHF.

This clone turned up a few times. The rearrangement uses TRBV2 and TRBJ2-1, with 7 bases identical to TRBD1. This CDR3 comprises 13 residues. V was clipped by 7 bases and J by 4 bases; unmatched bases: 4. CDR1 and CDR2 from the germline V gene are SNHLY and FYNNEI. CDR3 sequence reads: CASKGGWYNEQFF. The CDR3 DNA sequence: TGTGCCAGCAAAGGGGGCTGGTACAATGAGCAGTTCTTC.

CDR3 nucleotides: TGTGCTAGTGCCCGCCTAGCCATAAGCTCCTACGAGCAGTACTTC. Its protein is CASARLAISSYEQYF. The chain links TRBV12-5 to TRBJ2-7, with a possible D match to TRBD2 (5 bases). V lost 7 bases and J 0 bases, leaving 16 bases between the germline ends. Per the germline V gene, CDR1 is LGHNT and CDR2 is FRNRAP. The CDR3 extends over 15 amino acids.

V and J are TRBV11-3 and TRBJ1-1; D not certain. The CDR3 has 13 amino acids. The V and J ends lost 5 bases and 2 bases respectively, with 9 bases between them. Germline V gives CDR1 SGHNT, CDR2 YENEEA. The CDR3 loop reads CASSRGLNTEAFF. In DNA, the CDR3 is TGTGCCAGCAGCCGCGGACTCAACACTGAAGCTTTCTTT.

This chain connects TRBV29-1 to TRBJ1-1; tentatively, D is TRBD1 (5 bases). The ends were cut back, 7 bases at V and 6 bases at J, with 18 bases in the middle. The germline gives CDR1 SQVTM, CDR2 ANQGSEA. The CDR3 is made up of 13 amino acids. CDR3 coding DNA: TGCAGCGCGGGGGTGAGGGAGGAAGCTGAAGCTTTCTTT. Encoded protein: CSAGVREEAEAFF. The variable domain in full, completed from reference TRBV29-1 and TRBJ1-1, reads SAVISQKPSRDICQRGTSLTIQCQVDSQVTMMFWYRQQPGQSLTLIATANQGSEATYESGFVIDKFPISRPNLTFSTLTVSNMSPEDSSIYLCSAGVREEAEAFFGQGTRLTVV.

The chain uses TRBV4-1 and TRBJ1-4, with a weak D call TRBD1 (5 bases). V dropped 5 bases and J dropped 7 bases, with 14 bases sitting between them. The CDR3 extends over 14 amino acids. The germline V gene encodes CDR1 MGHRA and CDR2 YSYEKL. In nucleotides, the CDR3 is TGCGCCAGCAGCTTAGACAGAGTGAGTGAAAAACTGTTTTTT. Translated: CASSLDRVSEKLFF.

This chain uses TRBV19 with TRBJ2-3; a possible D gene is TRBD2 (5 bases). CDR1 is LNHDA, CDR2 SQIVND, per germline (reference sequence). The V end lost 5 bases, the J end lost 0 bases, and 12 bases lay between the germline ends. The CDR3 is 15 residues long. CDR3 in amino acids: CASSPRTFSTDTQYF. CDR3 DNA sequence: TGTGCCAGTAGTCCCAGGACTTTTAGCACAGATACGCAGTATTTT.

This clone was observed a single time. The chain joins TRBV7-3 to TRBJ2-1; 7 bases align to TRBD2. The trim removed 5 bases at V and 9 bases at J, leaving 13 bases unmatched. The CDR3 has 15 residues. In germline, CDR1 is SGHTA, CDR2 FQGTGA. The DNA of the CDR3 is TGTGCCAGCAGCAAAAGCGGGGCGGTATCAGGTGAGCAGTTCTTC. Amino acids: CASSKSGAVSGEQFF.

The chain is built from TRBV7-9 and TRBJ1-4; 8 positions match TRBD1. V trimming: 7 bases; J trimming: 4 bases; junction bases outside the gene matches: 5. The CDR3 runs 14 residues. CDR1 is SEHNR and CDR2 is FQNEAQ in the germline V gene (reference sequence). CDR3: CASTRQGSNEKLFF. The CDR3 DNA reads TGTGCCAGCACCAGACAGGGGAGTAATGAAAAACTGTTTTTT.

The rearrangement joins TRBV20-1 to TRBJ1-6, with TRBD1 matching 7 bases. The V gene end was trimmed by 3 bases and the J gene end by 5 bases; junction bases not matched to a gene: 7. The CDR3 sequence is 15 residues long. In germline, CDR1 is DFQATT, CDR2 SNEGSKA (reference sequence). CDR3 sequence (DNA): TGCAGTGCTAGTAAGGGGGCGCTCAATAATTCACCCCTCCACTTT. Translating gives CSASKGALNNSPLHF.

This chain connects TRBV4-1 to TRBJ2-7, with D maybe TRBD1 (6 bases). Germline CDR1 and CDR2: MGHRA and YSYEKL. Trimming removed 8 bases from V and 3 bases from J, with 14 bases in between. The CDR3 is 13 amino acids. CDR3 bases: TGCGCCAGCTCACTGGAACAGGGCTACGAGCAGTACTTC. It codes for CASSLEQGYEQYF.

The V and J genes are TRBV14 and TRBJ1-1, with a tentative D call TRBD1 (5 bases). V was shortened by 0 bases and J by 7 bases, with 9 bases between the two germline ends. In germline, CDR1 is SGHDN, CDR2 FVKESK. CDR3 length: 13 residues. CDR3 sequence reads: CASSQERRGEAFF. The CDR3 DNA sequence: TGTGCCAGCAGCCAAGAAAGAAGGGGTGAAGCTTTCTTT. Using reference TRBV14 and TRBJ1-1 for the parts outside the CDR3, the full variable domain is EAGVTQFPSHSVIEKGQTVTLRCDPISGHDNLYWYRRVMGKEIKFLLHFVKESKQDESGMPNNRFLAERTGGTYSTLKVQPAELEDSGVYFCASSQERRGEAFFGQGTRLTVV.

The V gene is TRBV19, the J gene TRBJ1-1, with D uncertain. Trimming removed 6 bases from V and 1 base from J, with 6 bases in between. Germline assignment: CDR1 LNHDA and CDR2 SQIVND (reference sequence). This CDR3 spans 12 amino acids. The CDR3 loop is CASSLGNTEAFF. For the CDR3, the DNA is TGTGCCAGTAGCCTCGGGAACACTGAAGCTTTCTTT.

The chain couples TRBV4-1 to TRBJ2-6; possibly TRBD1 for D (7 bases). The germline gives CDR1 MGHRA, CDR2 YSYEKL. The CDR3 extends over 17 amino acids. V was trimmed by 4 bases and J by 2 bases, leaving 15 bases between them. The CDR3 sequence is CASSPLGGGAGANVLTF. Written as DNA, the CDR3 is TGCGCCAGCAGCCCTTTAGGAGGGGGCGCTGGGGCCAACGTCCTGACTTTC.

On this clone: This probably arose from a read error, given a far larger clone one base away. The chain uses TRBV5-5 and TRBJ2-7, with a possible D match to TRBD1 (5 bases). The CDR3 has 12 residues. CDR1 is SGHKS, CDR2 YYEKEE, per germline (reference sequence). V was clipped by 4 bases and J by 4 bases, with 9 bases between them. The CDR3, as DNA: TGTGCCAGCAGCCCGACAGAGTACGAGCAGTACTTC. Translation: CASSPTEYEQYF.

This clone was observed a few times. The CDR3 bases are TGTGCCAGCAGCCAAGTGGCATCCGGGGGCACTGAAGCTTTCTTT. Translation: CASSQVASGGTEAFF. V usage is TRBV4-2 and J usage is TRBJ1-1, with D perhaps matching TRBD1 (5 bases). V gave up 1 base and J gave up 4 bases, with 13 bases separating them. Germline-derived CDR1 and CDR2 are LGHNA and YNFKEQ. The CDR3 totals 15 residues.

The rearrangement links TRBV7-6 to TRBJ2-1; maybe TRBD1 (6 bases). The CDR3 length is 16 residues. Germline-derived CDR1 and CDR2 are SGHVS and FNYEAQ. The V gene lost 1 base and the J gene lost 0 bases, with 10 bases spanning the gap. For the CDR3, the DNA is TGTGCCAGCAGCTTAGTTGGGGGCGGCTCCTACAATGAGCAGTTCTTC. As protein: CASSLVGGGSYNEQFF.

The gene calls are TRBV30 and TRBJ1-2; the D gene is possibly TRBD1 (6 bases). This CDR3 has 14 amino acids. CDR1 and CDR2 (germline): GTSNPN, SVGIG (reference sequence). V dropped 0 bases and J dropped 3 bases, with 11 bases sitting between them. In DNA, the CDR3 is TGTGCCTGGAGTGTAACACAGGGCCACTATGGCTACACCTTC. It is translated as CAWSVTQGHYGYTF.

This clone was found once. This chain connects TRBV12-5 to TRBJ2-1, with D possibly being TRBD1 (7 bases). Germline loops: CDR1 LGHNT, CDR2 FRNRAP. The CDR3 loop spans 15 amino acids. Trimming removed 1 base at V and 6 bases at J, with 13 bases between. CDR3 in amino acids: CASGLGTGGVNEQFF. The CDR3 bases are TGTGCTAGTGGTTTGGGGACAGGCGGGGTCAATGAGCAGTTCTTC.